This T cell receptor beta chain was sequenced for a study of cytomegalovirus exposure and HLA in healthy donors. Turning to the study itself: Previous work identified 95 million to 140 million unique TCR beta sequences from around 180 million T cells.

Study observations and caveats: Immune exposure data for these donors was limited to CMV serostatus. Among donors in an Asian-associated ancestry cluster, a later analysis reportedly found fewer N-insertions than the roughly 610-donor mean.

The donors (healthy individuals) were bone marrow donors. With 60 Vbeta and 13 Jbeta primers, the PCR was carried out. The data were produced by immunoSEQ multiplex PCR, yet TCRdb's version contains in-frame clones alone and is incomplete. Among about 130,000 clones listed, around 75% were seen once. CDR1 and CDR2 (germline): MNHNS, SASEGT. Trimming pared 2 bases from V and 1 base from J, leaving 6 bases between. This CDR3 is 14 amino acids long. For this clone: Its specificity is not known.

This sequence joins TRBV6-1 and TRBJ1-5, with no clear D. What was sequenced was PBMCs. The receptor comes from a man in his thirties or forties in good health and CMV-seronegative. The CDR3: CASSELSSNQPQHF. CDR3 bases: TGTGCCAGCAGTGAATTATCGAGCAATCAGCCCCAGCATTTT.